Shown below are 10 T cell receptor beta chains from a single sample sequenced in a study of blood T cell repertoires in COVID-19. The protocol was immunoSEQ multiplex PCR, while the TCRdb copy is restricted to in-frame clones and leaves out a portion. The profile shows 90,000 to 150,000 clones, approximately 80% of them singletons. Sequencing input: peripheral blood. These receptor sequences come from a woman older than 75 with acute or convalescent COVID-19.

This chain uses TRBV19 with TRBJ2-2; no clear D gene. Trimming shortened V by 5 bases and J by 1 base, and 8 bases separated the two germline ends. Germline V gives CDR1 LNHDA, CDR2 SQIVND (reference sequence). CDR3 size: 14 residues. CDR3 loop: CASSQVLNTGELFF. In nucleotides, the CDR3 is TGTGCCAGTAGTCAGGTCCTGAACACCGGGGAGCTGTTTTTT.

The chain has TRBV9 and TRBJ1-3, with D perhaps matching TRBD1 (5 bases). The CDR3 runs 15 residues. V gave up 3 bases and J gave up 2 bases, with 12 bases separating them. Germline V gene sequence: CDR1 SGDLS, CDR2 YYNGEE. In DNA form, the CDR3 reads TGTGCCAGCAGCGAGACCTCAGGGCCTGGAAACACCATATATTTT. Protein: CASSETSGPGNTIYF.

Here the CDR3 reads CASSPGLNRDGYTF. The CDR3 DNA sequence: TGTGCCAGCTCACCCGGACTCAATAGGGATGGCTACACCTTC. This chain joins TRBV18 and TRBJ1-2, with D uncertain. The CDR3 covers 14 residues. Germline values: CDR1 KGHSH, CDR2 LQKENI. The germline V and J ends were trimmed by 3 bases and 6 bases, with 14 bases remaining between them.

V usage is TRBV7-3 and J usage is TRBJ2-1; 7 nucleotides line up with TRBD2. The V gene end was trimmed by 6 bases and the J gene end by 5 bases; junction bases not matched to a gene: 13. The length of the CDR3 is 16 residues. Germline V gene sequence: CDR1 SGHTA, CDR2 FQGTGA. The CDR3 nucleotides are TGTGCCAGCAGACCTACGTGGACTAGTGGGGACAATGAGCAGTTCTTC. Amino acid sequence: CASRPTWTSGDNEQFF.

CDR3 amino acids: CASSGTRGLNTEAFF. The CDR3, as DNA: TGTGCCAGCAGCGGGACAAGGGGATTGAACACTGAAGCTTTCTTT. The chain links TRBV2 to TRBJ1-1; a weak D match, TRBD1 (6 bases). Trimming removed 6 bases from V and 0 bases from J, with 14 bases in between. This CDR3 is 15 amino acids long. Germline loops: CDR1 SNHLY, CDR2 FYNNEI.

This clone appeared once. V is TRBV5-6 and J is TRBJ1-1; TRBD1 might be the D (6 bases). Looked up from germline, CDR1 is SGHDT and CDR2 is YYEEEE. The V and J ends lost 0 bases and 0 bases respectively, with 12 bases between them. CDR3 length: 16 residues. CDR3 DNA sequence: TGTGCCAGCAGCTTGGATCCGGACAGAATGAACACTGAAGCTTTCTTT. As protein: CASSLDPDRMNTEAFF.

This rearrangement joins TRBV10-3 to TRBJ1-2; D is unresolved. The germline gives CDR1 ENHRY, CDR2 SYGVKD. This CDR3 is 13 amino acids long. V lost 4 bases, J lost 8 bases, and 14 bases lay in between. The DNA of the CDR3 is TGTGCCATCAGTGCACGGGAAGGGCAAGGCTACACCTTC. It encodes CAISAREGQGYTF.

This chain links TRBV5-8 with TRBJ1-1; D unresolved. Trimming removed 0 bases from V and 1 base from J, with 4 bases in between. CDR1 SGHTS and CDR2 YDEGEE come from the germline V gene. CDR3 length: 13 residues. For the CDR3, the DNA is TGTGCCAGCAGCTTGGTTCGGAACACTGAAGCTTTCTTT. It encodes CASSLVRNTEAFF.

V gene TRBV7-2 combines with J gene TRBJ2-2; 7 bases match TRBD2. Germline loops: CDR1 SGHTA, CDR2 FQGNSA. The CDR3 has 14 residues. V shed 0 bases and J 7 bases; nucleotides not matched to a gene: 2. In DNA, the CDR3 is TGTGCCAGCAGCTTAGCGGGGGGGGACGGGGAGCTGTTTTTT. Translated: CASSLAGGDGELFF.

The chain couples TRBV5-1 to TRBJ2-3; D is perhaps TRBD1 (5 bases). The CDR3 totals 15 residues. The V and J ends lost 0 bases and 1 base respectively, with 9 bases between them. Germline V gene sequence: CDR1 SGHRS, CDR2 YFSETQ. CDR3 sequence (DNA): TGCGCCAGCAGCTTGGTAGGCAGGGGCACAGATACGCAGTATTTT. Its translation: CASSLVGRGTDTQYF.